This T cell receptor beta chain originates from a study of regulatory T cells in long-lasting Graves disease. Overall study results and limits: The persistent group shared around 2,600 public clonotypes, more than the 966 shared by new patients. There were preferences for TRBV28, TRBJ1-2 and TRBJ2-5 in persistent disease. Peripheral blood was the sole material, not thyroid tissue. It was possible that the small sample size reduced accuracy.

The CDR3 loop spans 16 amino acids. Germline V gives CDR1 SEHNR, CDR2 FQNEAQ (reference sequence). After removal of 5 bases from V and 7 bases from J, the junction contained 15 bases not matched to a gene. Both iRepertoire HTBI primers and Arm-PCR of CDR3 regions were used to build the TCR beta libraries. TCRdb analysed the multiplex PCR reads with MiXCR anew, one entry per CDR3 protein. The profile shows under 300,000 distinct CDR3 sequences, about 18% of them singletons. The time point denotes: newly diagnosed GD, antithyroid drugs for less than 3 months. Following extraction of RNA from PBMCs, that RNA was used to make the TCR library. This clonotype was seen many times. Its antigen is not identified. This sample was shared with a second study, whose subject was T cells in Graves' hyperthyroidism and ophthalmopathy.

Material: peripheral blood mononuclear cells (PBMCs), obtained at new diagnosis, from a patient treated with antithyroid drugs. V gene TRBV7-9 combines with J gene TRBJ1-2; 8 bases match TRBD1. This TCR derives from a woman between 25 and 40 years old with Graves disease. The CDR3 DNA is TGTGCCAGCAGCCTGGAAACTGACAGGGGTTTAGGTGGCTACACCTTC. Its protein product is CASSLETDRGLGGYTF. The full variable domain, completed using reference TRBV7-9 and TRBJ1-2, is DTGVSQNPRHKITKRGQNVTFRCDPISEHNRLYWYRQTLGQGPEFLTYFQNEAQLEKSRLLSDRFSAERPKGSFSTLEIQRTEQGDSAMYLCASSLETDRGLGGYTFGSGTRLTVV.